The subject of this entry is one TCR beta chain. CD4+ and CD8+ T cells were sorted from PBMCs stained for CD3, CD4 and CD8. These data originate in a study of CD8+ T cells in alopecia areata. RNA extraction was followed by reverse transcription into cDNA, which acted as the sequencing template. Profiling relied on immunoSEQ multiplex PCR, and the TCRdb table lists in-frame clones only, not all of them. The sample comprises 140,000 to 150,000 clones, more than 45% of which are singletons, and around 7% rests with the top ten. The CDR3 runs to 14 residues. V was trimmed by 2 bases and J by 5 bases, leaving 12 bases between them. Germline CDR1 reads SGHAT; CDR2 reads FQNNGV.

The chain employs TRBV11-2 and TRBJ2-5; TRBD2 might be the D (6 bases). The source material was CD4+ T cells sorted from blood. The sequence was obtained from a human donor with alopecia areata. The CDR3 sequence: CASSLSLAVETQYF. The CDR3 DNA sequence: TGTGCCAGCAGCTTAAGTTTAGCGGTGGAGACCCAGTACTTC.